The clone carrying this T cell receptor beta chain was seen ten or more times. No antigen is known for it. The CDR3 regions of TCR beta were amplified from RNA transcripts. The HTBI primer set drove a first-round RT-PCR of the TCR CDR3. TCRdb reprocessed the multiplex PCR reads with MiXCR, giving one entry per CDR3 protein. The sample lists approximately 400,000 distinct CDR3 sequences; 15% to 19% were seen once. The V end was cut by 5 bases, the J end by 4 bases, with 12 bases between. This CDR3 has 14 residues. The sample comes from a study of T cells in Graves' hyperthyroidism and ophthalmopathy. Study-wide results and limits: Most clonotypes that expanded in the thyroid above 0.001 also showed up in blood.

The chain employs TRBV12-3 or TRBV12-4 and TRBJ2-1, with D perhaps matching TRBD1 or TRBD2 (6 bases each). The sequence was collected from a woman under 30 with Graves' hyperthyroidism. The source material was blood. CDR3 protein: CASSPEGGYNEQFF. DNA for the CDR3: TGTGCCAGCAGTCCTGAGGGGGGATACAATGAGCAGTTCTTC.